This TCR beta chain was profiled in a study of OX40 agonist ivuxolimab in advanced cancers. Study-wide context: Those enrolled were 82.7% male, with a mean age of about 66 years and ages from about 20 to 79. Allowance was made for prior anti-PD-1, anti-PD-L1 or anti-CTLA-4 therapy, and approximately 41% had some. Three patients, one with hepatocellular carcinoma and two with cutaneous melanoma, responded partially.

Patients with autoimmune history or systemic immunosuppression were excluded. The data were produced by immunoSEQ multiplex PCR, yet TCRdb's version contains in-frame clones alone and is incomplete. The sample comprises more than 65,000 clones, 70% to 90% of which are singletons, and about 0.6% rests with the top ten. This clone was found a few times. This CDR3 has 13 amino acids. Looked up from germline, CDR1 is SGHDT and CDR2 is YYEEEE. V was pared by 1 base and J by 6 bases, with 11 bases between. The starting material was CD4+ or CD8+ T cells sorted from blood, obtained in a trial of the OX40 agonist ivuxolimab. The source is an adult with an advanced solid tumor such as melanoma, head and neck, liver or kidney cancer. The V gene is TRBV5-6, the J gene TRBJ2-7, with D maybe TRBD2 (5 bases). CDR3 sequence (DNA): TGTGCCAGCAGCTTGTCGTACGGAGGCGAGCAGTACTTC. As protein: CASSLSYGGEQYF.